What follows are 8 T cell receptor beta chains derived from one specimen sequenced in a study of blood T cell repertoires in COVID-19. Some clones are missing from TCRdb's copy, which holds only in-frame ones; the method was immunoSEQ multiplex PCR. This sample yields approximately 97,000 clones, of which roughly 85% are seen a single time; 2% to 2.5% belongs to the top ten. Material: peripheral blood. The source of these receptors is a man aged 45-65 years with active COVID-19.

The V and J genes are TRBV6-4 and TRBJ2-5, with D uncertain. CDR3 length equals 13 residues. The germline V and J ends were trimmed by 11 bases and 2 bases, with 15 bases remaining between them. Germline V gene data show CDR1 as MRHNA and CDR2 as SNTAGT. CDR3 nucleotides: TGTGCCGCGAACCCCGAGGAGCAAGAGACCCAGTACTTC. It specifies CAANPEEQETQYF.

The J gene is TRBJ2-5, the V gene TRBV5-6, with TRBD2 identical over 9 bases. The J segment lost 1 base and the V segment lost 4 bases, leaving 8 bases of the junction unmatched. The CDR3 has 16 residues. Germline CDR1 and CDR2: SGHDT and YYEEEE. The CDR3 nucleotides read TGTGCCAGCAGCCGAGGGAGCGGGGGGACCCAAGAGACCCAGTACTTC. Its protein is CASSRGSGGTQETQYF.

The chain recombines TRBV2 with TRBJ1-6; D possibly corresponds to TRBD1 (5 bases). The ends were cut back, 6 bases at V and 11 bases at J, with 11 bases in the middle. Germline lookup yields CDR1 SNHLY and CDR2 FYNNEI. There are 12 residues in the CDR3. CDR3 loop: CASRMEGTPLHF. Here the CDR3 DNA reads TGTGCCAGCAGGATGGAGGGGACACCCCTCCACTTT.

This chain joins TRBV29-1 and TRBJ1-6, with 7 nucleotides matching TRBD1. The CDR3 contains 13 residues. Germline CDR1 is SQVTM and CDR2 is ANQGSEA. V was pared by 0 bases and J by 8 bases, with 1 base of the junction left unmatched. This CDR3 reads CSVEDRGDSPLHF. CDR3 bases: TGCAGCGTTGAAGACAGGGGGGATTCACCCCTCCACTTT.

This chain links TRBV19 with TRBJ1-2, with 8 bases fitting TRBD1. This CDR3 is built from 14 residues. Losses at the gene ends were 6 bases for V and 2 bases for J; bases not matched to a gene: 5. Per the germline V gene, CDR1 is LNHDA and CDR2 is SQIVND (reference sequence). The CDR3 reads CASRPGQGNYGYTF. DNA for the CDR3: TGTGCCAGTAGGCCTGGACAGGGCAACTATGGCTACACCTTC.

This clone was detected once. The rearrangement links TRBV3-1 (or the pseudogene TRBV3-2) to TRBJ2-3; 9 bases line up with TRBD1. The V gene's germline CDR1 is LGHDT and CDR2 YNNKEL (reference sequence). The CDR3 has 14 amino acids. With V trimmed by 4 bases and J by 6 bases, 5 bases remained unmatched. The CDR3 is CASSPRGTGDTQYF. The CDR3 nucleotides read TGTGCCAGCAGCCCGAGGGGGACAGGGGATACGCAGTATTTT.

The V and J genes are TRBV5-8 and TRBJ1-4, with no clear D. There are 15 residues in the CDR3. Per germline, CDR1 SGHTS and CDR2 YDEGEE. V was pared by 0 bases and J by 2 bases, with 8 bases between. Written as DNA, the CDR3 is TGTGCCAGCAGCTTGGGAGGTTCGACTAATGAAAAACTGTTTTTT. It yields the protein CASSLGGSTNEKLFF.

This sequence joins TRBV13 and TRBJ2-5, with TRBD1 matching 9 bases. V shed 0 bases and J 6 bases; nucleotides not matched to a gene: 11. The germline CDR1 and CDR2 sequences are PRHDT and FYEKMQ (reference sequence). The CDR3 length is 17 residues. The CDR3 region is CASSLGVGTGHRKTQYF. The CDR3 DNA reads TGTGCCAGCAGCTTAGGGGTAGGGACAGGGCATAGGAAGACCCAGTACTTC.